These 5 T cell receptor beta chains were sequenced from one sample in a study of tissue T cells after allogeneic stem cell transplantation. Time point reported: mouse harvest day 7 after allogeneic transplant. The graft held 10^6 splenic CD5+ T cells and 10^7 T-cell-depleted bone marrow cells. TCRdb's copy holds only in-frame clones and misses some; the assay was immunoSEQ multiplex PCR. The sample holds roughly 9,500 clones, around half seen once. The sequenced sample was gut tissue. The receptors stem from a female BALB/c mouse given C57BL/6 T cells with graft-versus-host disease after an allogeneic hematopoietic cell transplant.

To note about this clone: Genes and germline are mouse. The read ends 1 residue before the CDR3 terminus; that terminus is restored from the germline J gene. The chain has TRBV3 and TRBJ1-1, with D hard to call. V gave up 0 bases and J gave up 0 bases, with 5 bases separating them. The CDR3 runs 14 residues. CDR1 SNHLY and CDR2 FYNGKV come from the germline V gene (reference sequence). The DNA read from the CDR3 is TGTGCCAGCAGCTTAGCCCCTGCAAACACAGAAGTCTTC. This sequence encodes CASSLAPANTEVF. The entire CDR3 protein is CASSLAPANTEVFF.

As concerns this clone: The gene names here belong to mouse. The read comes to an end 1 residue before the CDR3 does, leaving the germline J gene to fill in the end. V is TRBV3 and J is TRBJ2-4; no definite D call. V was clipped by 4 bases and J by 0 bases, with 8 bases between them. This CDR3 comprises 14 residues. Germline V gives CDR1 SNHLY, CDR2 FYNGKV (reference sequence). The sequenced part of the CDR3 DNA is TGTGCCAGCAGCTCTAGCTTTAGTCAAAACACCTTGTAC. This codes for CASSSSFSQNTLY. The whole CDR3 reads CASSSSFSQNTLYF.

This clone has just a few counts. Gene labels here are mouse ones. The CDR3 goes on 1 residue after the read ends, and that part is filled in from the germline J gene. The chain employs TRBV12-1 and TRBJ2-3; TRBD2 aligns across 7 bases. Trimming removed 2 bases from V and 0 bases from J; junction bases left unmatched: 4. This CDR3 is built from 15 residues. The germline CDR1 and CDR2 sequences are SGHSN and HYEKVE. CDR3 region: CASSRGLTSAETLYF. The covered CDR3 bases are TGTGCCAGCTCTCGGGGACTGACTAGTGCAGAAACGCTGTAT.

Turning to this clone: Gene names are the mouse ones. The read ends 1 residue shy of where the CDR3 ends; the end is completed using the germline J gene. The J gene is TRBJ2-2, the V gene TRBV3; 9 bases agree with TRBD2. Germline V gives CDR1 SNHLY, CDR2 FYNGKV (reference sequence). The length of the CDR3 is 15 residues. V trimming: 5 bases; J trimming: 1 base; junction bases outside the gene matches: 2. Partial CDR3 DNA: TGTGCCAGCAGCCCTGGGGGGGGAAACACCGGGCAGCTCTAC. Encoded protein: CASSPGGGNTGQLY. The entire CDR3 protein is CASSPGGGNTGQLYF.

About this clone itself: Mouse germline and gene names are used. Read coverage stops 1 residue before the CDR3 terminus; the germline J gene supplies the remainder. The chain couples TRBV31 to TRBJ2-5; 12 nucleotides line up with TRBD2. Germline CDR1 GKSSPN, CDR2 SITVG. V was pared by 3 bases and J by 8 bases, with 12 bases of the junction left unmatched. The CDR3 covers 16 residues. CDR3 in amino acids: CAWSPATGGAIGTQYF. The sequenced CDR3 bases are TGTGCCTGGAGCCCGGCGACTGGGGGGGCGATAGGCACCCAGTAC.